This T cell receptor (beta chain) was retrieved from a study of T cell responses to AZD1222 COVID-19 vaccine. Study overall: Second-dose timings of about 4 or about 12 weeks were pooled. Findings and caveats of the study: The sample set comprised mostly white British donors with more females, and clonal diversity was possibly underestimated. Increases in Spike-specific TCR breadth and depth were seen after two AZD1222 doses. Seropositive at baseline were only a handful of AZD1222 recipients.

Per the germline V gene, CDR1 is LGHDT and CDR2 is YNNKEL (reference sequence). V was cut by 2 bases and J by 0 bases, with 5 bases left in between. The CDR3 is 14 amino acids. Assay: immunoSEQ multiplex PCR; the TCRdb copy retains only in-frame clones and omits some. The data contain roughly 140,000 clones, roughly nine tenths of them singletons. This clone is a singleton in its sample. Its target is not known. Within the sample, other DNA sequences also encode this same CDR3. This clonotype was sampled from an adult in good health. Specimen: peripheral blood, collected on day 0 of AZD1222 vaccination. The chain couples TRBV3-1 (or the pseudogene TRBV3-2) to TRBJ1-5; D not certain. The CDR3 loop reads CASSQKYSNQPQHF. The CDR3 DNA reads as TGTGCCAGCAGCCAAAAATATAGCAATCAGCCCCAGCATTTT.